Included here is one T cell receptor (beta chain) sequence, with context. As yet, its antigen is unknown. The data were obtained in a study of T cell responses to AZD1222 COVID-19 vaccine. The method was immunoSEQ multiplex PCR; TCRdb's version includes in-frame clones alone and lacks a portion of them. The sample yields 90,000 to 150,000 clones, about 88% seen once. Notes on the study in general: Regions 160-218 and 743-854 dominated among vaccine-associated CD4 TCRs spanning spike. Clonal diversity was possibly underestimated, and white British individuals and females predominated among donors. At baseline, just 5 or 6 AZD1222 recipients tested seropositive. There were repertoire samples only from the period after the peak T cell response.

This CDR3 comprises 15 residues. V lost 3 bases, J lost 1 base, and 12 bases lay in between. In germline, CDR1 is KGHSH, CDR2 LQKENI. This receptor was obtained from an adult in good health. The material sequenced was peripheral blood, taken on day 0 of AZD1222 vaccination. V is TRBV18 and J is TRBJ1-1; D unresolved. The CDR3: CASSPTRSENTEAFF. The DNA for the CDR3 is TGTGCCAGCTCACCCACCCGAAGCGAGAACACTGAAGCTTTCTTT.